This T cell receptor beta chain was captured in a study of T-cell reconstitution after alpha-beta-depleted transplantation in children. The authors prepared the TCRbeta library with unique molecular identifiers. One entry per CDR3 protein, called by TCRdb with MiXCR from the PCR reads. The sample lists about 540,000 distinct CDR3 sequences, about a sixth occurring once. CDR3 size: 16 residues. Looked up from germline, CDR1 is SQVTM and CDR2 is ANQGSEA. V gave up 1 base and J gave up 4 bases, with 16 bases separating them. The TCR sequence derives from a human donor who donated a stem cell graft to a child with acute lymphoblastic leukemia. The starting material was PBMCs from the stem cell graft donor, obtained from the stem cell graft. The chain recombines TRBV29-1 with TRBJ1-4, with a possible D match to TRBD1 (5 bases). CDR3 bases: TGCAGCGTTGAAGCCCCCGGGGGAGGGATTAATGAAAAACTGTTTTTT. Protein: CSVEAPGGGINEKLFF.